A single T cell receptor beta chain is shown here with its context. The assay was immunoSEQ multiplex PCR, and TCRdb's table has in-frame clones only and misses some. The table records 60,000 or so clones, more than 85% of them present only once. The data are from a study of T cell changes during pregnancy in multiple sclerosis. The receptor was isolated from a female donor with multiple sclerosis, enrolled in a pregnancy study. The specimen was peripheral blood, collected in the first trimester of pregnancy.

The DNA of the CDR3 is TGTGCCAGCAGTGAGGAGGGACAGGCCTCGAGTTGGGGCTACACCTTC. This sequence encodes CASSEEGQASSWGYTF. The rearrangement links TRBV2 to TRBJ1-2; TRBD1 aligns across 8 bases. V lost 3 bases to trimming and J lost 8 bases; unmatched junction nucleotides: 14. Germline CDR1 and CDR2: SNHLY and FYNNEI. The length of the CDR3 is 16 residues.